This T cell receptor beta chain was profiled in a study of human T cells and chemical hapten exposure. The overall study: An area of 2 cm by approximately 2.1 cm on upper inner arm skin received 2% DPC for sensitization.

MiXCR, run by TCRdb on the RACE reads, gives a single entry per CDR3 protein. This table has around 380,000 distinct CDR3 sequences, about 5% appearing once. V lost 7 bases, J lost 3 bases, and 16 bases lay in between. Looked up from germline, CDR1 is SGHRS and CDR2 is YFSETQ. CDR3 length: 15 amino acids. The table lists this clonotype with many counts. Specified time point: pre-sensitization, week 0. This sample's treatment: therapeutic diphenylcyclopropenone sensitization with weekly scalp DPC. The TCR sequence derives from a woman aged 18-29 years with alopecia areata. Some clones in this sample may be carry-over from other donors' samples. The V call is TRBV5-1, the J call TRBJ1-4; D remains unclear. The sample here was whole blood, taken in connection with sensitization to the hapten diphenylcyclopropenone (DPC). The CDR3 sequence: CASGVGDLSNEKLFF. In DNA form, the CDR3 reads TGCGCCAGCGGAGTCGGAGATTTGTCTAATGAAAAACTGTTTTTT.